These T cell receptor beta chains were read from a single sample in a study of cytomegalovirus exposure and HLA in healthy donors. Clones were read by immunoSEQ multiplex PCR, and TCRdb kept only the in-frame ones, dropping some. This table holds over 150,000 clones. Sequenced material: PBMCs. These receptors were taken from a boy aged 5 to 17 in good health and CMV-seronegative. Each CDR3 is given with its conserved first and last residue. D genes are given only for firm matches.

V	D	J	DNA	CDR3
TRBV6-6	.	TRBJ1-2	TGTGCCAGCAGTTACGAGGTCTATGGCTACACCTTC	CASSYEVYGYTF
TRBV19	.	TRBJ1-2	TGTGCCAGTAGTTTCACAGTAAACTATGGCTACACCTTC	CASSFTVNYGYTF
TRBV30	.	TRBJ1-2	TGTGCCTGGAGTCCGGGACTGGGATATGGCTACACCTTC	CAWSPGLGYGYTF
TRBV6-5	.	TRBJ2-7	TGTGCCAGCAGTGTCGGCAGGGGTAGCGAGCAGTACTTC	CASSVGRGSEQYF
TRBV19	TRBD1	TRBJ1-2	TGTGCCAGTAGGCCGGGACAGGGTAACTATGGCTACACCTTC	CASRPGQGNYGYTF
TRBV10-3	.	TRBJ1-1	TGTGCCATCAGTGCGGCCCCACAGGGGAACACTGAAGCTTTCTTT	CAISAAPQGNTEAFF
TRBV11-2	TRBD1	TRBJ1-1	TGTGCCAGCAGCTCCCAGGGGGCCACTAGGGGGAACACTGAAGCTTTCTTT	CASSSQGATRGNTEAFF
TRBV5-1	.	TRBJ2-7	TGCGCCAGCAGCTTGGCCTACGAGCAGTACTTC	CASSLAYEQYF
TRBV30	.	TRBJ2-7	TGTGCCTGGAGCGACGCCCGGACTATCCCCTACGAGCAGTACTTC	CAWSDARTIPYEQYF
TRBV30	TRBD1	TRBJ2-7	TGTGCCTGGAATCCTGACAGGGGTACAGCCTACGAGCAGTACTTC	CAWNPDRGTAYEQYF
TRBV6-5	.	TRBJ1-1	TGTGCCAGCAGTCGTAGACCCGAGGCGACTGAAGCTTTCTTT	CASSRRPEATEAFF
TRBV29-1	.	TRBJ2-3	TGCAGCGTTGAGGTCAGGGGACCCAGGGATACGCAGTATTTT	CSVEVRGPRDTQYF
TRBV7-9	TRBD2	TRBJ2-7	TGTGCCAGCAGCTCTAGCGGGCTTGCAAGCGAGCAGTACTTC	CASSSSGLASEQYF
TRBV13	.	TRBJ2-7	TGTGCCAGCAGTTATGGAGATCGGGGTACCACCTACTACGAGCAGTACTTC	CASSYGDRGTTYYEQYF
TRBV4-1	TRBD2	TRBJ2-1	TGCGCCAGCAGCCCCCGGAGCAGCGGGGGGGCCGGGTCCTACAATGAGCAGTTCTTC	CASSPRSSGGAGSYNEQFF
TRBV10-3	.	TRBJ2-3	TGTGCCATCAAGTACAGCCGCACAGATACGCAGTATTTT	CAIKYSRTDTQYF
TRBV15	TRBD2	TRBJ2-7	TGTGCCACCGGACTAGGGGCGTCCAGCTCCTACGAGCAGTACTTC	CATGLGASSSYEQYF
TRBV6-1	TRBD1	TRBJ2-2	TGTGCCAGCAGTGCCGGGACAGGGAACACCGGGGAGCTGTTTTTT	CASSAGTGNTGELFF
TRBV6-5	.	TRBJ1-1	TGTGCCAGCAGCCCCGACAGAAAGAACACTGAAGCTTTCTTT	CASSPDRKNTEAFF
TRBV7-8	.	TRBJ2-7	TGTGCCAGCAGCTTAGGAGGGTCCTTCTACGAGCAGTACTTC	CASSLGGSFYEQYF
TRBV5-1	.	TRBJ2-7	TGCGCCAGCAGCGCCCCCAACAGCCACGAGCAGTACTTC	CASSAPNSHEQYF
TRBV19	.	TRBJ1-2	TGTGCCAGTACCACTTTTTTAGCCTCTGGTGGCTACACCTTC	CASTTFLASGGYTF
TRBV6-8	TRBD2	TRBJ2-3	TGTGCCAGCAGCCACAGCGGGGCCAGCACAGATACGCAGTATTTT	CASSHSGASTDTQYF
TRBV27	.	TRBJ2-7	TGTGCCAGCAGTAACAGGGTATCGGGTGAGCAGTACTTC	CASSNRVSGEQYF
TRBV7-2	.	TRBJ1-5	TGTGCCAGCAGCTTAGCAGGGGGTAGCAATCAGCCCCAGCATTTT	CASSLAGGSNQPQHF
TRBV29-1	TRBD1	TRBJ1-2	TGCAGCGTGGGACAGGCTGACTATGGCTACACCTTC	CSVGQADYGYTF
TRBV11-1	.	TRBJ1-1	TGTGCCAGCAGCCACATACAGGGAACTAACACTGAAGCTTTCTTT	CASSHIQGTNTEAFF
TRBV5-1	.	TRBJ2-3	TGCGCCAGCAGCTTGGAGGCGTGGGAGGCAGATACGCAGTATTTT	CASSLEAWEADTQYF
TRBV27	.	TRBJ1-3	TGTGCCAGCAGTTCTTTTACTGGAAACACCATATATTTT	CASSSFTGNTIYF
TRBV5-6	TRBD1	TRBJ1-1	TGTGCCAGCAGCCCCGGGACAGGGTACAACACTGAAGCTTTCTTT	CASSPGTGYNTEAFF
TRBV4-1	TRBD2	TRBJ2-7	TGCGCCAGCAGCCAAGACCCTCTAGCGGGGGGCTACGAGCAGTACTTC	CASSQDPLAGGYEQYF
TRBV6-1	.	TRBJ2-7	TGTGCCAGCAGTGAACGGGGGTTACGCAAGGCCCGCTACGAGCAGTACTTC	CASSERGLRKARYEQYF
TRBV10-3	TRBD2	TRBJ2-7	TGTGCCATCAGTGACTACCTCGGGACTACTACCTACGAGCAGTACTTC	CAISDYLGTTTYEQYF
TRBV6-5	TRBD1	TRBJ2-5	TGTGCCAGCAGTCGGACAGGGGTTCAAGAGACCCAGTACTTC	CASSRTGVQETQYF
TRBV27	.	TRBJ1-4	TGTGCCAGCAGTAACAGGGATAATGAAAAACTGTTTTTT	CASSNRDNEKLFF
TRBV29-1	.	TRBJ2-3	TGCAGCGTTAGCAAAGACAGTACAGATACGCAGTATTTT	CSVSKDSTDTQYF
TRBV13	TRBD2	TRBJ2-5	TGTGCCAGCAGCTTAGCGGGGGGGCAAGAGACCCAGTACTTC	CASSLAGGQETQYF
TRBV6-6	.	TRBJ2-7	TGTGCCAGCAGTTACGAGACAGAATCCTACGAGCAGTACTTC	CASSYETESYEQYF
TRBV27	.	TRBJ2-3	TGTGCCAGCAGTCCGCGGGGAGGGGGTAGTACGCAGTATTTT	CASSPRGGGSTQYF
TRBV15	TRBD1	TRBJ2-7	TGTGCCACCAGCCTGGGACAGGGCCCCTACGAGCAGTACTTC	CATSLGQGPYEQYF
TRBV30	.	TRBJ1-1	TGTGCCTGGAGGGAACGGGGGTTGAACACTGAAGCTTTCTTT	CAWRERGLNTEAFF
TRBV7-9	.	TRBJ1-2	TGTGCCAGCAGCTTAGTCGGGGATTGGGGGCAGGACTATGGCTACACCTTC	CASSLVGDWGQDYGYTF
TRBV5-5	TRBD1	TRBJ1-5	TGTGCCAGCAGCCGGGGACAGATCCATAGCAATCAGCCCCAGCATTTT	CASSRGQIHSNQPQHF
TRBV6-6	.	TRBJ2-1	TGTGCCAGTCGGGGGGCCTCCTACAATGAGCAGTTCTTC	CASRGASYNEQFF
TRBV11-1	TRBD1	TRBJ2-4	TGTGCCAGCAGCCATCCCGGCAGGGGGCCGACCAAAAACATTCAGTACTTC	CASSHPGRGPTKNIQYF
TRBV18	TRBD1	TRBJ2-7	TGTGCCAGCTCTTTTCTCCCGGGACAGGGCCTCTACGAGCAGTACTTC	CASSFLPGQGLYEQYF
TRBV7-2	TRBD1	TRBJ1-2	TGTGCCAGCAACGGACAGGGCTATGGCTACACCTTC	CASNGQGYGYTF
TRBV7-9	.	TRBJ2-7	TGTGCCAGCAGCCACAGGGAAATCTCCTACGAGCAGTACTTC	CASSHREISYEQYF
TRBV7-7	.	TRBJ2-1	TGTGCCAGCAGCTTACAGACTAGAAGCGAGCAGTTCTTC	CASSLQTRSEQFF
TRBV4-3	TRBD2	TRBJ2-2	TGCGCCAGCAGCCAAGCCCCTAGCGGATATTGGGGGGAGCTGTTTTTT	CASSQAPSGYWGELFF
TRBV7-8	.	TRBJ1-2	TGTGCCAGCAGCCCACAGGAGGGCCCATATGGCTACACCTTC	CASSPQEGPYGYTF
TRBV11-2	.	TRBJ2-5	TGTGCCAGCAGCTTAATGATTGGGCTAGGGGAAGAGACCCAGTACTTC	CASSLMIGLGEETQYF
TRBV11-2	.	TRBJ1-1	TGTGCCAGCAGAAGACCGGCCTACAGGGTTGTGGACACTGAAGCTTTCTTT	CASRRPAYRVVDTEAFF
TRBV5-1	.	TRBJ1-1	TGCGCCAGCAGACAGGGTGCGGGCTCGAACACTGAAGCTTTCTTT	CASRQGAGSNTEAFF
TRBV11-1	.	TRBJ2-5	TGTGCCAGCAGCTTCAACCGGGAGACCCAGTACTTC	CASSFNRETQYF